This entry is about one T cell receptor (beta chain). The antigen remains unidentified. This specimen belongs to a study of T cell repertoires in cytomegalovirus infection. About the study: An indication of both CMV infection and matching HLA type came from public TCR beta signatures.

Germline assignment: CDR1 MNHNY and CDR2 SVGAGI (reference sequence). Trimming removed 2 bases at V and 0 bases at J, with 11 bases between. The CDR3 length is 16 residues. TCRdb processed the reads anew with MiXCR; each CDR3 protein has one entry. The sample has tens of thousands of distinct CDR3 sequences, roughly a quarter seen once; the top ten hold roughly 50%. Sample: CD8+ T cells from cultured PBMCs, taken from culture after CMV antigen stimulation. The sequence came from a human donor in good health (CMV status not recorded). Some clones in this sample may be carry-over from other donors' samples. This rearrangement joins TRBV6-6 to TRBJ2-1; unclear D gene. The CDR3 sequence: CASSYKVAHSYNEQFF. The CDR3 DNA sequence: TGTGCCAGCAGTTACAAGGTGGCCCACTCCTACAATGAGCAGTTCTTC.